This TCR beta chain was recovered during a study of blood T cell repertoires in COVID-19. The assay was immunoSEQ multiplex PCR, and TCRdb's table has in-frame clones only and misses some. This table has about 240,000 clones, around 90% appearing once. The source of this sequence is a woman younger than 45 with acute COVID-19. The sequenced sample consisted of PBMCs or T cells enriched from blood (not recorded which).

CDR3 residues: CASSLDRVEAFF. As DNA, the CDR3 is TGTGCCAGCAGCCTCGACAGAGTTGAAGCTTTCTTT. This sequence joins TRBV7-9 and TRBJ1-1; possible D gene TRBD1, 5 bases. The CDR3 has 12 residues. Germline CDR1 and CDR2: SEHNR and FQNEAQ (reference sequence). V dropped 5 bases and J dropped 7 bases, with 11 bases sitting between them. The whole variable domain, remainder taken from reference TRBV7-9 and TRBJ1-1, is DTGVSQNPRHKITKRGQNVTFRCDPISEHNRLYWYRQTLGQGPEFLTYFQNEAQLEKSRLLSDRFSAERPKGSFSTLEIQRTEQGDSAMYLCASSLDRVEAFFGQGTRLTVV.